This T cell receptor (beta chain) was sequenced in a study of CD8 T cells in Susac syndrome. An amount of RNA that ranged from roughly 0.5 to 1 ug was reverse transcribed with random hexamers. A single record per CDR3 protein comes from TCRdb applying MiXCR to the immunoSEQ multiplex PCR reads. The table has 150,000 to 200,000 distinct CDR3 sequences, about 91% seen once. The ends lost 3 bases at V and 3 bases at J; junction bases unmatched: 7. CDR3 size: 15 residues. The V gene's germline CDR1 is KGHSH and CDR2 LQKENI. This chain links TRBV18 with TRBJ2-5; 7 bases are shared with TRBD1. The source material was CD4+ T cells from PBMCs. This TCR was recovered from a human donor in good health. In DNA, the CDR3 is TGTGCCAGCTCACCTCGGTCTACAGGGGAAGAGACCCAGTACTTC. It specifies CASSPRSTGEETQYF.